This is a list of T cell receptor beta chains from one sample in a study of identical twins. TCRdb fed the 5' RACE reads into MiXCR, producing one record per CDR3 protein. The profile shows roughly 720,000 distinct CDR3 sequences, about 18% of them singletons. These data were also filed under a second study, of T cells expressing NK-cell markers.

Sequencing was done on a sample of PBMCs. The source of these receptors is a young woman in good health. Both conserved end residues are part of each CDR3. Fields, in order: V gene, J gene, D gene, clone size, CDR3 DNA, CDR3 protein. The D gene is left open where the match is weak. Size is stated for part of the rows, as once, few or many counts, or as a class when the clone is expanded.

v_call: TRBV7-2; j_call: TRBJ2-3; d_call: NA; clone_size: NA; cdr3_nt: TGTGCCAGCAGCTACGGGTTATCAGATACGCAGTATTTT; cdr3_aa: CASSYGLSDTQYF
v_call: TRBV5-1; j_call: TRBJ1-6; d_call: NA; clone_size: few; cdr3_nt: TGCGCCAGCCCACCGGGACACTTTTCACCCCTCCACTTT; cdr3_aa: CASPPGHFSPLHF
v_call: TRBV5-5; j_call: TRBJ2-3; d_call: NA; clone_size: NA; cdr3_nt: TGTGCCAGCAGCTTAGGTCCAGGGTCAGATACGCAGTATTTT; cdr3_aa: CASSLGPGSDTQYF
v_call: TRBV5-1; j_call: TRBJ1-1; d_call: NA; clone_size: NA; cdr3_nt: TGCGCCAGCAGCATCCCTGGGACGCCATCTTACACTGAAGCTTTCTTT; cdr3_aa: CASSIPGTPSYTEAFF
v_call: TRBV7-2; j_call: TRBJ2-3; d_call: NA; clone_size: few; cdr3_nt: TGTGCCAGCAGCTTATTAAGGGTCAGCCTAAGCACAGATACGCAGTATTTT; cdr3_aa: CASSLLRVSLSTDTQYF
v_call: TRBV7-6; j_call: TRBJ2-7; d_call: NA; clone_size: NA; cdr3_nt: TGTGCCAGCAGCCCCCTGCTGGCTGAGCAGTACTTC; cdr3_aa: CASSPLLAEQYF
v_call: TRBV7-9; j_call: TRBJ1-1; d_call: TRBD1; clone_size: NA; cdr3_nt: TGTGCCAGCAGGAAACGGGACAGTGGGTGGACTGAAGCTTTCTTT; cdr3_aa: CASRKRDSGWTEAFF
v_call: TRBV10-1; j_call: TRBJ2-3; d_call: NA; clone_size: many; cdr3_nt: TGCGCCCCCCCGGACCTTAGCACAGATACGCAGTATTTT; cdr3_aa: CAPPDLSTDTQYF
v_call: TRBV9; j_call: TRBJ2-1; d_call: NA; clone_size: NA; cdr3_nt: TGTGCCAGCAGCCCCCACGCGGGATTCCAAACCGACCGCAATGAGCAGTTCTTC; cdr3_aa: CASSPHAGFQTDRNEQFF
v_call: TRBV25-1; j_call: TRBJ1-2; d_call: TRBD1; clone_size: many; cdr3_nt: TGTGCCAGCAGTCGGGACAGCTACTTCTATGGCTACACCTTC; cdr3_aa: CASSRDSYFYGYTF
v_call: TRBV12-3/TRBV12-4; j_call: TRBJ2-3; d_call: NA; clone_size: many; cdr3_nt: TGTGCCAGCAGCGGGACCGATGGAGATACGCAGTATTTT; cdr3_aa: CASSGTDGDTQYF
v_call: TRBV12-3/TRBV12-4; j_call: TRBJ1-1; d_call: NA; clone_size: NA; cdr3_nt: TGTGCCAGCAGTTCTCCAGGTTACACTGAAGCTTTCTTT; cdr3_aa: CASSSPGYTEAFF
v_call: TRBV7-9; j_call: TRBJ1-2; d_call: TRBD1; clone_size: NA; cdr3_nt: TGTGCCAGCAGCTTAGAGTGGACAGGTGGCATCTATGGCTACACCTTC; cdr3_aa: CASSLEWTGGIYGYTF
v_call: TRBV12-3/TRBV12-4; j_call: TRBJ2-1; d_call: NA; clone_size: NA; cdr3_nt: TGTGCCAGCAGTTTGTCGAGAGGGGTGGACAATGAGCAGTTCTTC; cdr3_aa: CASSLSRGVDNEQFF
v_call: TRBV6-1; j_call: TRBJ2-1; d_call: NA; clone_size: NA; cdr3_nt: TGTGCCAGCAGTGAAGTCTTGCAAATAGGAAACAATGAGCAGTTCTTC; cdr3_aa: CASSEVLQIGNNEQFF
v_call: TRBV5-1; j_call: TRBJ2-2; d_call: NA; clone_size: NA; cdr3_nt: TGCGCCAGCAGGTCTTACAGTGACGCGGCCGGGGAGCTGTTTTTT; cdr3_aa: CASRSYSDAAGELFF
v_call: TRBV20-1; j_call: TRBJ2-5; d_call: TRBD2; clone_size: few; cdr3_nt: TGCAGTGCTCCCCGTTGGCGGGGGTCCCAAGAGACCCAGTACTTC; cdr3_aa: CSAPRWRGSQETQYF
v_call: TRBV20-1; j_call: TRBJ1-3; d_call: NA; clone_size: few; cdr3_nt: TGCAGTGCTAGAGATGGATCGAGCTCTGGAAACACCATATATTTT; cdr3_aa: CSARDGSSSGNTIYF
v_call: TRBV7-2; j_call: TRBJ1-1; d_call: TRBD1; clone_size: NA; cdr3_nt: TGTGCCAGCAGCTTCGGGACAGGGCGACGGACTGAAGCTTTCTTT; cdr3_aa: CASSFGTGRRTEAFF
v_call: TRBV5-1; j_call: TRBJ2-1; d_call: TRBD2; clone_size: NA; cdr3_nt: TGCGCCAGCAGCGGGCCCCGGGCGGGGGGGCCTTACAATGAGCAGTTCTTC; cdr3_aa: CASSGPRAGGPYNEQFF
v_call: TRBV29-1; j_call: TRBJ2-5; d_call: NA; clone_size: few; cdr3_nt: TGCAGCGTTGAGGCAGAGTATGAGACCCAGTACTTC; cdr3_aa: CSVEAEYETQYF
v_call: TRBV7-9; j_call: TRBJ1-2; d_call: NA; clone_size: few; cdr3_nt: TGTGCCAGCAGCTCAGCTTCGGGGGATGGCTACACCTTC; cdr3_aa: CASSSASGDGYTF
v_call: TRBV12-3/TRBV12-4; j_call: TRBJ1-2; d_call: NA; clone_size: NA; cdr3_nt: TGTGCCAGCAGTTTTTTCCCCACCACCCGCTATGGCTACACCTTC; cdr3_aa: CASSFFPTTRYGYTF
v_call: TRBV20-1; j_call: TRBJ2-3; d_call: TRBD1; clone_size: NA; cdr3_nt: TGCAGTGCCGGGGGACAGGGGTCGTTCACAGATACGCAGTATTTT; cdr3_aa: CSAGGQGSFTDTQYF
v_call: TRBV5-1; j_call: TRBJ2-5; d_call: NA; clone_size: NA; cdr3_nt: TGCGCCAGCAAACCTAGGGTCGGAGAGACCCAGTACTTC; cdr3_aa: CASKPRVGETQYF
v_call: TRBV4-1; j_call: TRBJ2-1; d_call: NA; clone_size: NA; cdr3_nt: TGCGCCAGCAGCCAAGGGAGTGACTACTTACATGAGCAGTTCTTC; cdr3_aa: CASSQGSDYLHEQFF
v_call: TRBV10-3; j_call: TRBJ2-1; d_call: TRBD2; clone_size: NA; cdr3_nt: TGTGCCATCAAGGGACTAGGATGGAATGAGCAGTTCTTC; cdr3_aa: CAIKGLGWNEQFF
v_call: TRBV29-1; j_call: TRBJ1-1; d_call: NA; clone_size: few; cdr3_nt: TGCAGCGTTAGGCAGGGCGAAGCTTTCTTT; cdr3_aa: CSVRQGEAFF
v_call: TRBV12-3/TRBV12-4; j_call: TRBJ2-2; d_call: NA; clone_size: NA; cdr3_nt: TGTGCCAGCAGTCCCCAATGGGCCGGGGAGCTGTTTTTT; cdr3_aa: CASSPQWAGELFF
v_call: TRBV12-3/TRBV12-4; j_call: TRBJ2-1; d_call: NA; clone_size: few; cdr3_nt: TGTGCCAGCAGGCTCGGGACTGGATTCGACAATGAGCAGTTCTTC; cdr3_aa: CASRLGTGFDNEQFF
v_call: TRBV10-3; j_call: TRBJ1-3; d_call: TRBD1; clone_size: NA; cdr3_nt: TGTGCCATCAACGACAGGGTCTCAGGAAACACCATATATTTT; cdr3_aa: CAINDRVSGNTIYF
v_call: TRBV20-1; j_call: TRBJ2-3; d_call: TRBD2; clone_size: few; cdr3_nt: TGCAGTGCTAGGTCCCTAGCGGCTAGCACAGATACGCAGTATTTT; cdr3_aa: CSARSLAASTDTQYF
v_call: TRBV15; j_call: TRBJ2-3; d_call: NA; clone_size: few; cdr3_nt: TGTGCCACCAGCCGGTTAGATACGCAGTATTTT; cdr3_aa: CATSRLDTQYF
v_call: TRBV4-3; j_call: TRBJ2-1; d_call: TRBD1; clone_size: few; cdr3_nt: TGCGCCAGCAGCCAAGGGTTTGCGGACAGGGTTTTCTTC; cdr3_aa: CASSQGFADRVFF
v_call: TRBV5-1; j_call: TRBJ2-5; d_call: TRBD1; clone_size: few; cdr3_nt: TGCGCCAGCAGCTTGGGGGGACAGGCCTTATCGGAGACCCAGTACTTC; cdr3_aa: CASSLGGQALSETQYF
v_call: TRBV20-1; j_call: TRBJ2-5; d_call: NA; clone_size: NA; cdr3_nt: TGCAGTGCAATAGCAAGCCAAGAGACCCAGTACTTC; cdr3_aa: CSAIASQETQYF
v_call: TRBV25-1; j_call: TRBJ2-7; d_call: NA; clone_size: few; cdr3_nt: TGTGCCAGCAGTGAATTAGGCAGGGGTTCCTACGAGCAGTACTTC; cdr3_aa: CASSELGRGSYEQYF
v_call: TRBV20-1; j_call: TRBJ2-1; d_call: TRBD2; clone_size: few; cdr3_nt: TGCAGTGCTAGAGCGCCGCGGGGGAGCAATGAGCAGTTCTTC; cdr3_aa: CSARAPRGSNEQFF
v_call: TRBV7-9; j_call: TRBJ2-7; d_call: NA; clone_size: few; cdr3_nt: TGTGCCACCGAGACAGGGCTTGGCGGGGTCTACGAGCAGTACTTC; cdr3_aa: CATETGLGGVYEQYF
v_call: TRBV29-1; j_call: TRBJ1-1; d_call: NA; clone_size: NA; cdr3_nt: TGCAGCGTCATAGGGGCGCTACCTGAAGCTTTCTTT; cdr3_aa: CSVIGALPEAFF
v_call: TRBV9; j_call: TRBJ2-3; d_call: NA; clone_size: few; cdr3_nt: TGTGCCAGCAGCGTAGGGCCAGCGGACACAGATACGCAGTATTTT; cdr3_aa: CASSVGPADTDTQYF
v_call: TRBV6-2/TRBV6-3; j_call: TRBJ2-1; d_call: NA; clone_size: many; cdr3_nt: TGTGCCAGCAGTCCCTCGGCCAATGAGCAGTTCTTC; cdr3_aa: CASSPSANEQFF
v_call: TRBV15; j_call: TRBJ2-2; d_call: TRBD1; clone_size: NA; cdr3_nt: TGTGCCACCAACACCGGGACAGGGGGATACACCGGGGAGCTGTTTTTT; cdr3_aa: CATNTGTGGYTGELFF
v_call: TRBV12-3/TRBV12-4; j_call: TRBJ2-1; d_call: TRBD2; clone_size: few; cdr3_nt: TGTGCCAGCAGTTCCCCCAGCCTAGCGGGGTCCAATGAGCAGTTCTTC; cdr3_aa: CASSSPSLAGSNEQFF
v_call: TRBV11-2; j_call: TRBJ2-7; d_call: NA; clone_size: NA; cdr3_nt: TGTGCCAGCAGCGGTTTTACTACTCAGGGGCGAGGGTACGAGCAGTACTTC; cdr3_aa: CASSGFTTQGRGYEQYF
v_call: TRBV7-9; j_call: TRBJ1-2; d_call: NA; clone_size: NA; cdr3_nt: TGTGCCAGCAGCTTAGCTGGCGGCAGGATGGAGTATGGCTACACCTTC; cdr3_aa: CASSLAGGRMEYGYTF
v_call: TRBV25-1; j_call: TRBJ2-5; d_call: TRBD1; clone_size: few; cdr3_nt: TGTGCCAGCAGTGGCCGGGACAGGGGTTTATCGGAGACCCAGTACTTC; cdr3_aa: CASSGRDRGLSETQYF
v_call: TRBV10-3; j_call: TRBJ2-3; d_call: TRBD1; clone_size: NA; cdr3_nt: TGTGCCATCCAGCCGGGACAGGGGGCCCGCACAGATACGCAGTATTTT; cdr3_aa: CAIQPGQGARTDTQYF
v_call: TRBV20-1; j_call: TRBJ2-3; d_call: NA; clone_size: NA; cdr3_nt: TGCAGTGCTAGGACAGACACAGATACGCAGTATTTT; cdr3_aa: CSARTDTDTQYF
v_call: TRBV28; j_call: TRBJ2-5; d_call: TRBD1; clone_size: NA; cdr3_nt: TGTGCCAGCAGTCCGTGGACCAGGGGGATTGAGACCCAGTACTTC; cdr3_aa: CASSPWTRGIETQYF
v_call: TRBV15; j_call: TRBJ2-1; d_call: NA; clone_size: NA; cdr3_nt: TGTGCCACCAGCATGGGCGGGGAGACCTACAATGAGCAGTTCTTC; cdr3_aa: CATSMGGETYNEQFF